A selection of T cell receptor beta chains follows, all from one sample in a study of T cells in narcolepsy. Data came from immunoSEQ multiplex PCR; TCRdb stores just in-frame clones and leaves some out. The sample carries just under 30,000 clones, about 89% recorded once. Sample: memory (CD45RA-) CD4+ T cells from blood. The receptors derive from a human donor in good health. The CDR3 runs from the conserved cysteine through the conserved F or W. D genes are given only for firm matches. The listing skips clone size in some rows; elsewhere it reads once, few, many or a size class.

j_gene: TRBJ1-1
v_gene: TRBV6-6
abundance: NA
d_gene: NA
CDR3aa: CASSRDTEAFF
CDR3nt: TGTGCCAGCTCCCGGGACACTGAAGCTTTCTTT

j_gene: TRBJ1-1
v_gene: TRBV4-2
abundance: once
d_gene: TRBD1
CDR3aa: CASSYGTVNTEAFF
CDR3nt: TGTGCCAGCAGTTACGGGACAGTGAACACTGAAGCTTTCTTT

j_gene: TRBJ1-1
v_gene: TRBV30
abundance: NA
d_gene: NA
CDR3aa: CAWSGGRIGDTEAFF
CDR3nt: TGTGCCTGGAGTGGGGGGCGTATTGGGGACACTGAAGCTTTCTTT

j_gene: TRBJ1-5
v_gene: TRBV6-1
abundance: NA
d_gene: NA
CDR3aa: CASSERRGVRNQPQHF
CDR3nt: TGTGCCAGCAGTGAACGGCGAGGCGTTAGGAATCAGCCCCAGCATTTT

j_gene: TRBJ2-3
v_gene: TRBV10-3
abundance: NA
d_gene: NA
CDR3aa: CAISETGKTDTQYF
CDR3nt: TGTGCCATCAGTGAAACGGGGAAAACAGATACGCAGTATTTT

j_gene: TRBJ1-2
v_gene: TRBV7-9
abundance: once
d_gene: NA
CDR3aa: CASSRLDSTSLGYGYTF
CDR3nt: TGTGCCAGCAGCCGCCTGGACAGCACTTCCCTAGGGTATGGCTACACCTTC

j_gene: TRBJ2-1
v_gene: TRBV10-1
abundance: NA
d_gene: NA
CDR3aa: CASSGTAVTNEQFF
CDR3nt: TGCGCCAGCAGTGGGACCGCGGTAACCAATGAGCAGTTCTTC

j_gene: TRBJ2-5
v_gene: TRBV29-1
abundance: NA
d_gene: TRBD2
CDR3aa: CSVDSGGRSRDQYF
CDR3nt: TGCAGCGTGGATAGCGGGGGGCGGTCTCGGGACCAGTACTTC

j_gene: TRBJ1-3
v_gene: TRBV15
abundance: few
d_gene: NA
CDR3aa: CATSSRLISGNTIYF
CDR3nt: TGTGCCACCAGCAGTCGACTGATCTCTGGAAACACCATATATTTT

j_gene: TRBJ2-2
v_gene: TRBV11-2
abundance: NA
d_gene: NA
CDR3aa: CASSLARFTGELFF
CDR3nt: TGTGCCAGCAGCTTAGCCAGATTCACCGGGGAGCTGTTTTTT

j_gene: TRBJ2-3
v_gene: TRBV30
abundance: NA
d_gene: TRBD2
CDR3aa: CAWSVGGSKDTQYF
CDR3nt: TGTGCCTGGAGTGTAGGCGGGAGTAAAGATACGCAGTATTTT

j_gene: TRBJ2-1
v_gene: TRBV9
abundance: once
d_gene: TRBD2
CDR3aa: CASSEKFGTSGVTNEQFF
CDR3nt: TGTGCCAGCAGCGAAAAGTTCGGGACTAGCGGGGTTACCAATGAGCAGTTCTTC

j_gene: TRBJ1-1
v_gene: TRBV7-9
abundance: few
d_gene: TRBD1
CDR3aa: CASSPFRGKDTEAFF
CDR3nt: TGTGCCAGCAGCCCCTTCAGGGGGAAGGACACTGAAGCTTTCTTT

j_gene: TRBJ1-1
v_gene: TRBV6-1
abundance: NA
d_gene: TRBD1
CDR3aa: CASSRQGAGTEAFF
CDR3nt: TGTGCCAGCAGTCGACAGGGGGCGGGTACTGAAGCTTTCTTT

j_gene: TRBJ1-1
v_gene: TRBV18
abundance: NA
d_gene: NA
CDR3aa: CASSPTGKNTEAFF
CDR3nt: TGTGCCAGCTCACCTACAGGGAAGAACACTGAAGCTTTCTTT

j_gene: TRBJ2-7
v_gene: TRBV5-6
abundance: NA
d_gene: NA
CDR3aa: CASSSIGLRLSSYEQYF
CDR3nt: TGTGCCAGCAGCTCCATAGGCCTACGACTAAGCTCCTACGAGCAGTACTTC

j_gene: TRBJ1-2
v_gene: TRBV25-1
abundance: NA
d_gene: TRBD1
CDR3aa: CASSGTGYGYTF
CDR3nt: TGTGCCAGCAGTGGGACAGGATATGGCTACACCTTC

j_gene: TRBJ2-7
v_gene: TRBV5-1
abundance: NA
d_gene: TRBD1
CDR3aa: CASSPGQGASEQYF
CDR3nt: TGCGCCAGCAGCCCGGGACAGGGGGCAAGCGAGCAGTACTTC

j_gene: TRBJ2-7
v_gene: TRBV19
abundance: NA
d_gene: TRBD2
CDR3aa: CASSSREGTYEQYF
CDR3nt: TGTGCCAGTAGTTCTAGGGAGGGGACCTACGAGCAGTACTTC

j_gene: TRBJ2-3
v_gene: TRBV19
abundance: NA
d_gene: TRBD1
CDR3aa: CASSISGTAGTDTQYF
CDR3nt: TGTGCCAGTAGTATATCCGGGACAGCTGGAACAGATACGCAGTATTTT

j_gene: TRBJ2-1
v_gene: TRBV5-1
abundance: NA
d_gene: NA
CDR3aa: CASSSGPGRNEQFF
CDR3nt: TGCGCCAGCAGCTCGGGCCCCGGACGCAATGAGCAGTTCTTC

j_gene: TRBJ1-1
v_gene: TRBV2
abundance: NA
d_gene: NA
CDR3aa: CASLMTVLANTEAFF
CDR3nt: TGTGCCAGCTTAATGACAGTCCTAGCGAACACTGAAGCTTTCTTT

j_gene: TRBJ1-3
v_gene: TRBV15
abundance: NA
d_gene: NA
CDR3aa: CATSREGGNTIYF
CDR3nt: TGTGCCACCAGCAGAGAGGGTGGAAACACCATATATTTT

j_gene: TRBJ2-1
v_gene: TRBV6-1
abundance: NA
d_gene: TRBD1
CDR3aa: CASSEYRRQGREQFF
CDR3nt: TGTGCCAGCAGTGAATACAGGAGACAGGGTCGTGAGCAGTTCTTC

j_gene: TRBJ1-4
v_gene: TRBV7-8
abundance: NA
d_gene: TRBD1
CDR3aa: CASSLTSPGGGEKLFF
CDR3nt: TGTGCCAGCAGCCTCACCTCACCAGGGGGGGGCGAAAAACTGTTTTTT

j_gene: TRBJ2-2
v_gene: TRBV5-1
abundance: NA
d_gene: NA
CDR3aa: CASSLLQGNTGELFF
CDR3nt: TGCGCCAGCAGCTTGCTCCAGGGGAACACCGGGGAGCTGTTTTTT

j_gene: TRBJ1-6
v_gene: TRBV10-3
abundance: NA
d_gene: TRBD1
CDR3aa: CAISPQDRDNSPLHF
CDR3nt: TGTGCCATCAGTCCCCAGGACAGGGATAATTCACCCCTCCACTTT

j_gene: TRBJ2-7
v_gene: TRBV28
abundance: NA
d_gene: NA
CDR3aa: CASSLRQAGNREFEQYF
CDR3nt: TGTGCCAGCAGCCTAAGGCAGGCAGGGAATAGAGAGTTCGAGCAGTACTTC

j_gene: TRBJ1-1
v_gene: TRBV4-2
abundance: NA
d_gene: TRBD1
CDR3aa: CASSPGQLNTEAFF
CDR3nt: TGTGCCAGCAGCCCGGGACAGCTGAACACTGAAGCTTTCTTT

j_gene: TRBJ2-5
v_gene: TRBV28
abundance: once
d_gene: NA
CDR3aa: CASRSGQETQYF
CDR3nt: TGTGCGAGCAGATCAGGACAAGAGACCCAGTACTTC

j_gene: TRBJ2-7
v_gene: TRBV25-1
abundance: few
d_gene: NA
CDR3aa: CASSGTVTYEQYF
CDR3nt: TGTGCCAGCAGTGGGACAGTTACCTACGAGCAGTACTTC

j_gene: TRBJ2-7
v_gene: TRBV15
abundance: NA
d_gene: TRBD1
CDR3aa: CATSRAGQAQAEQYF
CDR3nt: TGTGCCACCAGCAGAGCCGGACAGGCTCAGGCCGAGCAGTACTTC

j_gene: TRBJ1-4
v_gene: TRBV5-5
abundance: NA
d_gene: TRBD1
CDR3aa: CASSPIRGQGNEKLFF
CDR3nt: TGTGCCAGCAGCCCAATCCGGGGACAGGGGAATGAAAAACTGTTTTTT

j_gene: TRBJ2-2
v_gene: TRBV27
abundance: NA
d_gene: NA
CDR3aa: CASSSLKLVRGPGELFF
CDR3nt: TGTGCCAGCAGTTCCCTTAAACTAGTCAGGGGACCCGGGGAGCTGTTTTTT

j_gene: TRBJ2-5
v_gene: TRBV29-1
abundance: NA
d_gene: NA
CDR3aa: CSVLINGPHLEETQYF
CDR3nt: TGCAGCGTTCTCATCAATGGGCCCCACCTTGAGGAGACCCAGTACTTC

j_gene: TRBJ1-4
v_gene: TRBV6-1
abundance: few
d_gene: NA
CDR3aa: CASSPSTFFGEKLFF
CDR3nt: TGTGCCAGCAGCCCATCTACCTTCTTCGGGGAAAAACTGTTTTTT

j_gene: TRBJ2-3
v_gene: TRBV7-2
abundance: few
d_gene: NA
CDR3aa: CASGGGGDSTDTQYF
CDR3nt: TGTGCCAGCGGAGGGGGTGGGGACAGCACAGATACGCAGTATTTT

j_gene: TRBJ2-2
v_gene: TRBV19
abundance: NA
d_gene: NA
CDR3aa: CASSIGGAGRELFF
CDR3nt: TGTGCCAGTAGTATAGGGGGAGCCGGCAGGGAGCTGTTTTTT

j_gene: TRBJ2-5
v_gene: TRBV19
abundance: NA
d_gene: NA
CDR3aa: CASKRTDQETQYF
CDR3nt: TGTGCCAGTAAACGGACAGATCAAGAGACCCAGTACTTC

j_gene: TRBJ1-4
v_gene: TRBV28
abundance: NA
d_gene: NA
CDR3aa: CASSPGGGDEKLFF
CDR3nt: TGTGCCAGCAGCCCGGGTGGGGGGGACGAAAAACTGTTTTTT

j_gene: TRBJ2-2
v_gene: TRBV7-9
abundance: NA
d_gene: NA
CDR3aa: CASSPTPNTGELFF
CDR3nt: TGTGCCAGCAGCCCTACTCCAAACACCGGGGAGCTGTTTTTT

j_gene: TRBJ1-1
v_gene: TRBV7-9
abundance: NA
d_gene: NA
CDR3aa: CASSLQRDTEAFF
CDR3nt: TGTGCCAGCAGCTTACAAAGGGACACTGAAGCTTTCTTT

j_gene: TRBJ2-7
v_gene: TRBV10-3
abundance: NA
d_gene: TRBD1
CDR3aa: CAISGTGYEQYF
CDR3nt: TGTGCCATCAGTGGGACAGGCTACGAGCAGTACTTC

j_gene: TRBJ2-3
v_gene: TRBV7-2
abundance: few
d_gene: TRBD1
CDR3aa: CASSWVTGGTDTQYF
CDR3nt: TGTGCCAGCAGCTGGGTGACAGGGGGGACAGATACGCAGTATTTT

j_gene: TRBJ1-1
v_gene: TRBV27
abundance: NA
d_gene: NA
CDR3aa: CASSYGQADTEAFF
CDR3nt: TGTGCCAGCAGTTATGGTCAAGCAGACACTGAAGCTTTCTTT

j_gene: TRBJ2-5
v_gene: TRBV7-9
abundance: NA
d_gene: NA
CDR3aa: CASSSVETQYF
CDR3nt: TGTGCCAGCAGCTCGGTGGAGACCCAGTACTTC

j_gene: TRBJ2-1
v_gene: TRBV29-1
abundance: NA
d_gene: NA
CDR3aa: CSAPGLNNEQFF
CDR3nt: TGCAGCGCCCCAGGGCTGAACAATGAGCAGTTCTTC

j_gene: TRBJ1-5
v_gene: TRBV4-2
abundance: NA
d_gene: NA
CDR3aa: CASSQSATLKQPQHF
CDR3nt: TGTGCCAGCAGCCAATCCGCGACCTTAAAGCAGCCCCAGCATTTT

j_gene: TRBJ2-5
v_gene: TRBV5-4
abundance: NA
d_gene: TRBD2
CDR3aa: CASSLEWREEETQYF
CDR3nt: TGTGCCAGCAGCTTGGAGTGGCGGGAGGAAGAGACCCAGTACTTC